This T cell receptor beta chain emerged from a study of shared clonotypes between healthy human individuals. Whole-study context: Each donor's CD8 memory used one plate, CD8 naive two, each CD4 subset three.

The assay was immunoSEQ multiplex PCR, and TCRdb's table has in-frame clones only and misses some. This sample yields about 770,000 clones, of which 72% are seen a single time; under 2% belongs to the top ten. There are 14 residues in the CDR3. Germline CDR1 MNHEY, CDR2 SVGAGI. V lost 6 bases and J 5 bases, leaving 16 bases between the germline ends. This TCR came from a woman aged 25 to 39 in good health. V usage is TRBV6-5 and J usage is TRBJ2-5; D gene unclear. Sequenced material: memory CD4+ T cells sorted from blood. The subset was: CD45RA-negative fraction. CDR3 DNA sequence: TGTGCCAGCAGACCGGGCTGGGTCGGTGAGACCCAGTACTTC. Its translation is CASRPGWVGETQYF.